This T cell receptor (beta chain) comes out of a study of response to subunit inactivated influenza vaccine. Study-wide points: Authors proposed each seasonal influenza vaccination draws in few new T cells.

This clonotype was recorded a few times. Antigen specificity is unknown. TCRdb independently ran MiXCR on the RT-PCR reads; one entry per CDR3 protein. The sample lists 650,000 to 800,000 distinct CDR3 sequences; 11% to 15% were seen once. This CDR3 has 18 amino acids. Germline CDR1 reads KGHDR; CDR2 reads SFDVKD. V lost 4 bases to trimming and J lost 0 bases; unmatched junction nucleotides: 6. V usage is TRBV24-1 and J usage is TRBJ2-3, with TRBD2 identical over 13 bases. The TCR was taken from a man in his fifties who received an inactivated influenza vaccine. This specimen was PBMCs from blood, taken 14 days before vaccination. CDR3 DNA sequence: TGTGCCACCAGTGAGCTAGGGACTAGCGGGACGAGCACAGATACGCAGTATTTT. This encodes CATSELGTSGTSTDTQYF.